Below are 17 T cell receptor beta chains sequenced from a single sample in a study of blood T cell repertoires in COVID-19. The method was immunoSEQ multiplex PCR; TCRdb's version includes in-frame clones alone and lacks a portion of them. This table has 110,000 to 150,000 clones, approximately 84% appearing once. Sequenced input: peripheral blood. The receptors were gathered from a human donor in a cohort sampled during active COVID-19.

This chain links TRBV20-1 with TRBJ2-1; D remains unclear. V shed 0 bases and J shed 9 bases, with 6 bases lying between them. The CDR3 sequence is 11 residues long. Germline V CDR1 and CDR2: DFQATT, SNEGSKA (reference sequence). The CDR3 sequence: CSARDTGEQFF. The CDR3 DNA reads TGCAGTGCTAGAGACACGGGTGAGCAGTTCTTC.

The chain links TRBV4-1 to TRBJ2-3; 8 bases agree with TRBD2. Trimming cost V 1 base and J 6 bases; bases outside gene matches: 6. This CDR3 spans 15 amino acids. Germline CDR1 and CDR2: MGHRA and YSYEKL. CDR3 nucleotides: TGCGCCAGCAGCCAAGTCCTCTCTAGCGGGGATACGCAGTATTTT. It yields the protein CASSQVLSSGDTQYF.

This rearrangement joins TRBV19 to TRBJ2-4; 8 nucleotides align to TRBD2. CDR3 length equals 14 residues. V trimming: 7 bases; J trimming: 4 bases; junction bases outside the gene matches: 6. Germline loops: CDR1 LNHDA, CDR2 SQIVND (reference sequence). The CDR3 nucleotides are TGTGCCAGTACCCTCGCGGGGGGTAAAAACATTCAGTACTTC. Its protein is CASTLAGGKNIQYF.

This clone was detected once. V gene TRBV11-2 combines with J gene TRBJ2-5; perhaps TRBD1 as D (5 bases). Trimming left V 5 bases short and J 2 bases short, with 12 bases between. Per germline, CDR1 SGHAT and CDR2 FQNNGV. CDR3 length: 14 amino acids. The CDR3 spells CASSLKGWQETQYF. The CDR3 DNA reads TGTGCCAGCAGCCTAAAGGGGTGGCAAGAGACCCAGTACTTC.

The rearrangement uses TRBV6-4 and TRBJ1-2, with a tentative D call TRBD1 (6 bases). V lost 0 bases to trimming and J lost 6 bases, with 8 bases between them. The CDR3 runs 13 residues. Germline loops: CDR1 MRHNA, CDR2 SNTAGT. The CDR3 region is CASSDSPGDGYTF. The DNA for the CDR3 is TGTGCCAGCAGTGACTCACCAGGGGATGGCTACACCTTC.

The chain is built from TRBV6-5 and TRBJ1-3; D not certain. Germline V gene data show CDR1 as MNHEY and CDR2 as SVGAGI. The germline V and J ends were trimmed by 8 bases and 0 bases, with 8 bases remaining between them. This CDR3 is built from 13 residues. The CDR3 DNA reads TGTGCCAGCTTCAGGTACTCTGGAAACACCATATATTTT. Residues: CASFRYSGNTIYF.

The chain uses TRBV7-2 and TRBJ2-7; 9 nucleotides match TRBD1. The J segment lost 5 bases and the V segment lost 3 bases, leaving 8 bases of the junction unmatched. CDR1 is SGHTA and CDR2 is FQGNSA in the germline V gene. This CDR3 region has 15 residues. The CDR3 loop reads CASSFDRGTFHEQYF. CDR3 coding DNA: TGTGCCAGCAGCTTCGACAGGGGGACTTTCCACGAGCAGTACTTC.

CDR3 DNA sequence: TGTGCCAGCTCACCTATTGAACGGGTCGGAGGTGATTCACCCCTCCACTTT. Residues: CASSPIERVGGDSPLHF. This chain connects TRBV18 to TRBJ1-6; D not resolved. Trimming took off 3 bases at V and 8 bases at J, with 20 bases between the two ends. CDR1 and CDR2 (germline): KGHSH, LQKENI. The CDR3 sequence is 17 residues long.

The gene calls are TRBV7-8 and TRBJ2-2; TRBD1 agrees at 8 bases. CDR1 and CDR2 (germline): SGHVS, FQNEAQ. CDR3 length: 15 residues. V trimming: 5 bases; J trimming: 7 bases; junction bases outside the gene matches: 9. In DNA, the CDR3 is TGTGCCAGCAGCAAAGTGGACAGGGTCGGCGGGGAGCTGTTTTTT. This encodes CASSKVDRVGGELFF.

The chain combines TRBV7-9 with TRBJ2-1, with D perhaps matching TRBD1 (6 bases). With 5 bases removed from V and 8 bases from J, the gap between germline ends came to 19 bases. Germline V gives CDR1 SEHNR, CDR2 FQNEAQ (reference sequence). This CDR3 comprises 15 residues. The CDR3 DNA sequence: TGTGCCAGCAGCGGAGGACAGCGTCGTTCGGATGAGCAGTTCTTC. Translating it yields CASSGGQRRSDEQFF.

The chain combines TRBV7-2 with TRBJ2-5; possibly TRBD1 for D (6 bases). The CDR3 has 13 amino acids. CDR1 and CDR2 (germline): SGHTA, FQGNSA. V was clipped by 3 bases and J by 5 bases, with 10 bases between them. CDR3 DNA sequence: TGTGCCAGCAGCTTCGTTCAGGGGGAGACCCAGTACTTC. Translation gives CASSFVQGETQYF.

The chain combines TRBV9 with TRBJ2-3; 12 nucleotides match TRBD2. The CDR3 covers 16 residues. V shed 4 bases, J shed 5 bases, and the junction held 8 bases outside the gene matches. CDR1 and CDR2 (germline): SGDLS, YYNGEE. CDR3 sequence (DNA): TGTGCCAGCAGCTTCCAGACTAGCGGGGGCGTAGATACGCAGTATTTT. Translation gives CASSFQTSGGVDTQYF.

The CDR3 DNA reads TGTGCCAGCAGTTACTCGAGGGACACCGAGCAGTACTTC. Amino acids: CASSYSRDTEQYF. This chain connects TRBV6-2 or TRBV6-3 to TRBJ2-7; maybe TRBD1 (6 bases). This CDR3 region has 13 residues. V was trimmed by 0 bases and J by 6 bases, leaving 9 bases between them. Looked up from germline, CDR1 is MNHEY and CDR2 is SVGEGT.

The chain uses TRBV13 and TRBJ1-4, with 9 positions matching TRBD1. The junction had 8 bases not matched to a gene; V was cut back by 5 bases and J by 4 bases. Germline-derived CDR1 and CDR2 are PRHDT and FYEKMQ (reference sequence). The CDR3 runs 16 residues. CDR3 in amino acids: CASSRTGAGINEKLFF. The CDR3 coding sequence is TGTGCCAGCAGCCGGACAGGGGCCGGTATTAATGAAAAACTGTTTTTT.

The CDR3 is CASSSGLAGAYEQYF. CDR3 nucleotides: TGTGCCAGCAGTTCAGGACTAGCGGGGGCCTACGAGCAGTACTTC. J is TRBJ2-7 and V is TRBV3-1 (or the pseudogene TRBV3-2); 13 bases are a match to TRBD2. Germline CDR1 LGHDT, CDR2 YNNKEL (reference sequence). This CDR3 spans 15 amino acids. V trimming: 6 bases; J trimming: 2 bases; junction bases outside the gene matches: 4.

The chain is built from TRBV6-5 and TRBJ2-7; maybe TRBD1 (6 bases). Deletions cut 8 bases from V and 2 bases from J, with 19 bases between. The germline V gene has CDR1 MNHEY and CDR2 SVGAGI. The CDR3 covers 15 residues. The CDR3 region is CASWAGDTMAYEQYF. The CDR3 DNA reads TGTGCCAGCTGGGCCGGGGACACTATGGCCTACGAGCAGTACTTC.

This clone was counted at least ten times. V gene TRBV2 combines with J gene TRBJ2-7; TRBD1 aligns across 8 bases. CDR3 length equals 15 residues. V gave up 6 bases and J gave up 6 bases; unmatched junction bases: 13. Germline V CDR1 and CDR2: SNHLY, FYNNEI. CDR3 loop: CASSAGGLGNREQYF. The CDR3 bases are TGTGCCAGCAGCGCAGGGGGCCTTGGCAATCGCGAGCAGTACTTC.